This T cell receptor (beta chain) emerged from a study of blood T cell repertoires in COVID-19. Study overall: There were acute and convalescent COVID-19 samples, and they came from the United States, Italy and Spain.

This clone was recorded once. Methods used by the authors: Reference gene primers were amplified, and this amplification served to estimate nucleated cell counts. The data were produced by immunoSEQ multiplex PCR, yet TCRdb's version contains in-frame clones alone and is incomplete. The V and J calls and clone size are taken from that table; D and trimming were inferred from the DNA. Here the sample spans 300,000 to 450,000 clones, over 75% being singletons. During active infection, Seattle patients enrolled and were then monitored through disease. V shed 7 bases, J shed 1 base, and the junction held 16 bases outside the gene matches. CDR1 and CDR2 (germline): SEHNR, FQNEAQ (reference sequence). The CDR3 has 19 residues.

The chain recombines TRBV7-9 with TRBJ2-3; 11 bases are shared with TRBD2. This receptor was identified in a woman aged 60-75 years with COVID-19, enrolled during active disease. Sequences were obtained from peripheral blood. The CDR3 here is CASTSPQGSGGVGTDTQYF. The CDR3 DNA follows: TGTGCCAGCACCTCGCCTCAGGGTAGCGGGGGGGTTGGCACAGATACGCAGTATTTT.